A single sample is the source of the 14 T cell receptor beta chains below, sequenced in a study of blood T cell repertoires in COVID-19. Clones were read by immunoSEQ multiplex PCR, and TCRdb kept only the in-frame ones, dropping some. The data show about 390,000 clones, with roughly 86% seen just once and under 3% held by the top ten. The sequencing sample was made of peripheral blood. The receptors shown here come from a woman aged 55 to 70 with COVID-19, enrolled during active disease.

This clone came up a few times. This chain links TRBV5-8 with TRBJ1-6; D not certain. This CDR3 spans 17 amino acids. Looked up from germline, CDR1 is SGHTS and CDR2 is YDEGEE. With 1 base removed from V and 0 bases from J, the gap between germline ends came to 11 bases. For the CDR3, the DNA is TGTGCCAGCAGCTTGAAGCAGGTGCTCTCCTATAATTCACCCCTCCACTTT. Protein sequence: CASSLKQVLSYNSPLHF.

The chain combines TRBV11-2 with TRBJ2-5; TRBD1 might be the D (6 bases). The CDR3 spans 15 residues. V was clipped by 1 base and J by 5 bases, with 14 bases between them. Germline assignment: CDR1 SGHAT and CDR2 FQNNGV. Here the CDR3 DNA reads TGTGCCAGCAGCTTAGGGAACAGGGTGTGGGAGACCCAGTACTTC. This encodes CASSLGNRVWETQYF.

This clone was observed a few times. The chain is built from TRBV15 and TRBJ1-2, with D possibly TRBD1 on 6 matching bases. V lost 3 bases, J lost 9 bases, and 14 bases lay in between. This CDR3 spans 13 amino acids. The V gene's germline CDR1 is LNHNV and CDR2 YYDKDF (reference sequence). The CDR3 nucleotides are TGTGCCACCAGCAGGGGACAACGCGCTCGCTACACCTTC. Its protein is CATSRGQRARYTF.

V is TRBV5-5 and J is TRBJ2-7; D unclear. V shed 7 bases and J shed 1 base, with 9 bases lying between them. The CDR3 runs 12 residues. Germline CDR1 and CDR2: SGHKS and YYEKEE (reference sequence). The CDR3 nucleotides read TGTGCCAGCCAGATACAGTCCTACGAGCAGTACTTC. Translating it yields CASQIQSYEQYF.

CDR3 sequence (DNA): TGTGCCAGCAGTGACAGGGCGAACAATCAGCCCCAGCATTTT. Protein product: CASSDRANNQPQHF. The rearrangement uses TRBV28 and TRBJ1-5, with 7 bases aligning to TRBD1. With V trimmed by 5 bases and J by 3 bases, 4 bases remained unmatched. CDR3 length equals 14 residues. Germline CDR1 and CDR2: MDHEN and SYDVKM. Looking up the rest from reference TRBV28 and TRBJ1-5 gives the full variable domain: DVKVTQSSRYLVKRTGEKVFLECVQDMDHENMFWYRQDPGLGLRLIYFSYDVKMKEKGDIPEGYSVSREKKERFSLILESASTNQTSMYLCASSDRANNQPQHFGDGTRLSIL.

V is TRBV7-9 and J is TRBJ2-7, with 8 positions matching TRBD1. In germline, CDR1 is SEHNR, CDR2 FQNEAQ (reference sequence). The CDR3 loop spans 15 amino acids. V was clipped by 5 bases and J by 3 bases; unmatched bases: 9. CDR3 nucleotide sequence: TGTGCCAGCAGCATACCCGGGACAGGTCTCTACGAGCAGTACTTC. This codes for CASSIPGTGLYEQYF.

The chain links TRBV5-8 to TRBJ1-2; D possibly corresponds to TRBD1 (6 bases). V lost 7 bases, J lost 3 bases, and 25 bases lay in between. The CDR3 is 17 residues long. The germline V gene has CDR1 SGHTS and CDR2 YDEGEE. CDR3 in DNA: TGTGCCAGCCTACGAGGGGGACACCGCAACCTGGACTATGGCTACACCTTC. This translates into CASLRGGHRNLDYGYTF.

The CDR3 DNA sequence: TGTGCCATCTCGGGAGGTCTAGCGGGGGTAACAGATACGCAGTATTTT. Encoded protein: CAISGGLAGVTDTQYF. The chain uses TRBV10-3 and TRBJ2-3, with TRBD2 identical over 10 bases. Germline V gene sequence: CDR1 ENHRY, CDR2 SYGVKD. The CDR3 runs 16 residues. V dropped 8 bases and J dropped 3; count of bases not matched to a gene: 11.

The chain recombines TRBV6-6 with TRBJ1-2, with a tentative D call TRBD1 (6 bases). The CDR3 is 13 residues long. Per the germline V gene, CDR1 is MNHNY and CDR2 is SVGAGI (reference sequence). Trimming pared 3 bases from V and 10 bases from J, leaving 15 bases between. The CDR3 nucleotides are TGTGCCAGCAGTTATTCGGAGACAGGACTCTACACCTTC. It codes for CASSYSETGLYTF.

V gene TRBV6-5 combines with J gene TRBJ2-5; 8 nucleotides align to TRBD1. This CDR3 contains 14 residues. Germline CDR1 is MNHEY and CDR2 is SVGAGI. V lost 2 bases, J lost 5 bases, and 4 bases stayed unmatched. The CDR3 reads CASSYANRGETQYF. CDR3 nucleotides: TGTGCCAGCAGTTACGCAAACAGGGGGGAGACCCAGTACTTC.

The rearrangement links TRBV6-6 to TRBJ1-1; 7 nucleotides match TRBD1. Germline loops: CDR1 MNHNY, CDR2 SVGAGI (reference sequence). CDR3 length: 14 amino acids. V shed 2 bases, J shed 4 bases, and the junction held 4 bases outside the gene matches. The CDR3 is CASSYTAGGTEAFF. Here the CDR3 DNA reads TGTGCCAGCAGTTACACAGCAGGGGGCACTGAAGCTTTCTTT.

The chain recombines TRBV28 with TRBJ2-7; D perhaps matches TRBD2 (6 bases). From germline, CDR1 is MDHEN and CDR2 SYDVKM. This CDR3 spans 13 amino acids. V was trimmed by 3 bases and J by 4 bases, leaving 10 bases between them. CDR3 protein: CASSLVEGYEQYF. The DNA of the CDR3 is TGTGCCAGCAGTTTGGTGGAGGGTTACGAGCAGTACTTC.

The chain recombines TRBV9 with TRBJ2-7, with 9 nucleotides matching TRBD1. The junction had 6 bases not matched to a gene; V was cut back by 3 bases and J by 2 bases. This CDR3 comprises 15 residues. Germline assignment: CDR1 SGDLS and CDR2 YYNGEE. The CDR3 DNA reads as TGTGCCAGCAGCGGGACTCGGGACAGGGCCTACGAGCAGTACTTC. Protein: CASSGTRDRAYEQYF.

The chain has TRBV3-1 (or the pseudogene TRBV3-2) and TRBJ1-2, with 7 positions matching TRBD1. The CDR3 has 15 residues. CDR1 LGHDT and CDR2 YNNKEL come from the germline V gene (reference sequence). V shed 1 base, J shed 8 bases, and the junction held 10 bases outside the gene matches. CDR3 in amino acids: CASSQAAGQAEGYTF. CDR3 nucleotides: TGTGCCAGCAGCCAAGCCGCTGGACAGGCGGAGGGCTACACCTTC.